Listed here is a single TCR beta chain. Antigen: not known. This specimen comes from a study of vaccination and CD4 T cells after COVID-19. The assay that was used to sequence DNA from cultured CD4+ T cells was the Oncomine TCR Beta short-read assay. Researchers extracted genomic DNA from CD4+ T cells that had been cultured. In TCRdb, the PCR reads were re-called with MiXCR into one record per CDR3 protein. The data contain 10,000 or so distinct CDR3 sequences, roughly 30% of them singletons. Treatment: roughly 10-day PBMC culture with coronavirus spike peptide pools or control peptides (ViraFEST assay). Before the COVID-19 pandemic (2011-2018), CD4+ T cells were obtained from the unexposed donor. Unexposed donors' CD4+ T cells were tested against SARS-CoV-2 S/N and four cold-coronavirus spikes when cell numbers allowed. Trimming left V 5 bases short and J 5 bases short, with 13 bases between. This CDR3 spans 13 amino acids. Per the germline V gene, CDR1 is SGHTS and CDR2 is YDEGEE.

Sequenced input: CD4+ T cells from blood, cultured in vitro. This sequence joins TRBV5-8 and TRBJ2-5, with D maybe TRBD1 (7 bases). The source of this sequence is a human donor in good health. CDR3 loop: CASRRTGGETQYF. CDR3 bases: TGTGCCAGCAGGAGGACAGGAGGGGAGACCCAGTACTTC. The full variable domain, in which reference TRBV5-8 and TRBJ2-5 provide the parts outside the CDR3, is EAGVTQSPTHLIKTRGQQATLRCSPISGHTSVYWYQQALGLGLQFLLWYDEGEERNRGNFPPRFSGRQFPNYSSELNVNALELEDSALYLCASRRTGGETQYFGPGTRLLVL.